This entry lists 16 T cell receptor beta chains sequenced from one sample in a study of neurological immune-mediated disorders. One entry per CDR3 protein results from TCRdb running MiXCR on the 5' RACE reads. The table has about 120,000 distinct CDR3 sequences, about 3.2% seen once. The sample was PBMCs. Receptors originate from a woman in her thirties with multiple sclerosis.

This clonotype occurred many times. The chain couples TRBV5-1 to TRBJ2-5; 12 bases match TRBD2. Per germline, CDR1 SGHRS and CDR2 YFSETQ. The junction had 4 bases not matched to a gene; V was cut back by 2 bases and J by 2 bases. This CDR3 contains 16 residues. CDR3 DNA: TGCGCCAGCAGCTTCCCTAGCGGGAGGGATCAAGAGACCCAGTACTTC. Translation: CASSFPSGRDQETQYF.

This clonotype was seen ten or more times. The chain combines TRBV27 with TRBJ2-7, with TRBD1 matching 7 bases. Losses at the gene ends were 3 bases for V and 5 bases for J; bases not matched to a gene: 7. The CDR3 contains 14 residues. Looked up from germline, CDR1 is MNHEY and CDR2 is SMNVEV (reference sequence). The CDR3 DNA reads TGTGCCAGCAGTTTCGCCCGGACAGGAGACGAGCAGTACTTC. Amino acid sequence: CASSFARTGDEQYF.

This clonotype was observed many times. The chain recombines TRBV7-2 with TRBJ2-5; D call uncertain. The CDR3 consists of 18 residues. The germline gives CDR1 SGHTA, CDR2 FQGNSA. Deletions cut 6 bases from V and 1 base from J, with 24 bases between. CDR3 sequence reads: CASRQYGWVIEAQETQYF. DNA of the CDR3: TGTGCCAGCAGACAGTATGGTTGGGTTATAGAGGCCCAAGAGACCCAGTACTTC.

This clonotype was seen ten or more times. The V and J genes are TRBV5-1 and TRBJ2-3, with TRBD2 matching over 11 bases. Germline lookup yields CDR1 SGHRS and CDR2 YFSETQ. The CDR3 is 16 residues long. V was clipped by 7 bases and J by 4 bases; unmatched bases: 11. CDR3 DNA: TGCGCCAGCTTCCCCACTAGCGGGAGCGGCGCAGATACGCAGTATTTT. This encodes CASFPTSGSGADTQYF.

Many counts were recorded for this clonotype. The CDR3: CASSQGQGKVPYEQYF. The DNA of the CDR3 is TGTGCCAGCAGCCAAGGACAGGGGAAGGTTCCCTACGAGCAGTACTTC. This chain links TRBV7-2 with TRBJ2-7, with TRBD1 identical over 9 bases. This CDR3 region has 16 residues. J gave up 2 bases and V 5 bases, and 10 bases lay outside the gene matches. Germline V CDR1 and CDR2: SGHTA, FQGNSA. Full variable domain (missing parts from reference TRBV7-2 and TRBJ2-7): GAGVSQSPSNKVTEKGKDVELRCDPISGHTALYWYRQSLGQGLEFLIYFQGNSAPDKSGLPSDRFSAERTGGSVSTLTIQRTQQEDSAVYLCASSQGQGKVPYEQYFGPGTRLTVT.

This clonotype was observed at least ten times. The chain recombines TRBV7-8 with TRBJ1-2; TRBD1 agrees at 7 bases. Looked up from germline, CDR1 is SGHVS and CDR2 is FQNEAQ. Trimming took 0 bases from V and 1 from J; bases not matched to a gene: 8. The CDR3 totals 17 residues. The CDR3 DNA sequence: TGTGCCAGCAGCTTAGCTTCCCTCGGGACAGTTAACTATGGCTACACCTTC. Encoded protein: CASSLASLGTVNYGYTF.

This clonotype was seen at least ten times. J is TRBJ1-6 and V is TRBV7-2, with no clear D. This CDR3 is 15 amino acids long. V was clipped by 2 bases and J by 7 bases, with 12 bases between them. Germline V CDR1 and CDR2: SGHTA, FQGNSA. CDR3 sequence (DNA): TGTGCCAGCAGCTTATCGCGAGGGTACAATTCACCCCTCCACTTT. This gives the protein CASSLSRGYNSPLHF.

This clonotype was seen at least ten times. The chain uses TRBV7-2 and TRBJ2-3; 15 nucleotides line up with TRBD2. V lost 5 bases and J lost 5; bases outside the gene matches: 8. The germline V gene has CDR1 SGHTA and CDR2 FQGNSA. This CDR3 comprises 17 residues. CDR3 in DNA: TGTGCCAGCAGCCGCCCCGGGACTAGCGGGAGGATAGATACGCAGTATTTT. Translation: CASSRPGTSGRIDTQYF.

Ten or more counts support this clonotype. V and J are TRBV6-2 or TRBV6-3 and TRBJ2-5; maybe TRBD2 (5 bases). CDR3 length: 13 amino acids. In germline, CDR1 is MNHEY, CDR2 SVGEGT. Trimming cost V 10 bases and J 2 bases, with 14 bases left between them. CDR3 bases: TGTGCCACCTCCCGGACTCGGCAAGAGACCCAGTACTTC. Its translation is CATSRTRQETQYF.

This clonotype was counted ten times or more. The rearrangement links TRBV5-1 to TRBJ2-2, with TRBD1 matching over 8 bases. This CDR3 is 16 amino acids long. Germline CDR1 reads SGHRS; CDR2 reads YFSETQ. The V segment lost 3 bases and the J segment 1 base; nucleotides outside the gene matches: 5. CDR3 sequence (DNA): TGCGCCAGCAGCTCCCCCGGGACAGGGAACACCGGGGAGCTGTTTTTT. As protein: CASSSPGTGNTGELFF.

This clonotype was seen many times. This chain links TRBV20-1 with TRBJ1-1, with 9 bases aligning to TRBD1. The germline CDR1 and CDR2 sequences are DFQATT and SNEGSKA (reference sequence). The CDR3 is 18 residues long. V gave up 1 base and J gave up 1 base; unmatched junction bases: 13. The DNA of the CDR3 is TGCAGTGCTAGAGGTCAGCCCGGGACAGGGATCGGGAACACTGAAGCTTTCTTT. Translation: CSARGQPGTGIGNTEAFF.

This clonotype was recorded at least ten times. The gene calls are TRBV7-6 and TRBJ1-5, with TRBD1 matching 8 bases. Trimming at V came to 5 bases and at J to 7 bases, leaving 4 bases not matched to a gene. The CDR3 has 13 residues. CDR1 and CDR2 (germline): SGHVS, FNYEAQ. The CDR3 coding sequence is TGTGCCAGCAGCCTGGACAGGGAACAGCCCCAGCATTTT. It codes for CASSLDREQPQHF.

There are many counts of this clonotype. The chain recombines TRBV4-3 with TRBJ2-1, with 10 bases fitting TRBD2. Unmatched junction bases numbered 2, after V lost 0 bases and J lost 3 bases. The CDR3 runs 16 residues. Germline lookup yields CDR1 LGHNA and CDR2 YSLEER. CDR3 sequence: CASSQDWTSGYNEQFF. DNA for the CDR3: TGCGCCAGCAGCCAAGATTGGACTAGCGGCTACAATGAGCAGTTCTTC.

The sample holds many counts of this clonotype. The CDR3 sequence is CSAPDPGNTEAFF. The DNA for the CDR3 is TGCAGTGCCCCTGACCCGGGGAACACTGAAGCTTTCTTT. The genes are TRBV20-1 and TRBJ1-1; D unresolved. Germline V lookup: CDR1 DFQATT, CDR2 SNEGSKA (reference sequence). Trimming pared 6 bases from V and 1 base from J, leaving 12 bases between. CDR3 length equals 13 residues.

This clonotype has a count of ten or more. The chain has TRBV2 and TRBJ2-5; D remains ambiguous. The CDR3 sequence is 12 residues long. Germline CDR1 SNHLY, CDR2 FYNNEI. The V end was cut by 3 bases, the J end by 14 bases, with 16 bases between. CDR3 amino acids: CASSDPKAPTYF. CDR3 nucleotides: TGTGCCAGCAGTGACCCCAAGGCGCCGACATACTTC.

This clonotype was seen repeatedly, ten times or more. The chain employs TRBV5-5 and TRBJ1-4; 8 bases line up with TRBD1. V shed 9 bases, J shed 2 bases, and the junction held 3 bases outside the gene matches. The CDR3 loop spans 13 amino acids. Per germline, CDR1 SGHKS and CDR2 YYEKEE (reference sequence). This CDR3 is CATRTGTNEKLFF. CDR3 nucleotide sequence: TGTGCCACCCGGACAGGGACTAATGAAAAACTGTTTTTT. The complete variable domain, with remaining parts taken from reference TRBV5-5 and TRBJ1-4, reads DAGVTQSPTHLIKTRGQQVTLRCSPISGHKSVSWYQQVLGQGPQFIFQYYEKEERGRGNFPDRFSARQFPNYSSELNVNALLLGDSALYLCATRTGTNEKLFFGSGTQLSVL.